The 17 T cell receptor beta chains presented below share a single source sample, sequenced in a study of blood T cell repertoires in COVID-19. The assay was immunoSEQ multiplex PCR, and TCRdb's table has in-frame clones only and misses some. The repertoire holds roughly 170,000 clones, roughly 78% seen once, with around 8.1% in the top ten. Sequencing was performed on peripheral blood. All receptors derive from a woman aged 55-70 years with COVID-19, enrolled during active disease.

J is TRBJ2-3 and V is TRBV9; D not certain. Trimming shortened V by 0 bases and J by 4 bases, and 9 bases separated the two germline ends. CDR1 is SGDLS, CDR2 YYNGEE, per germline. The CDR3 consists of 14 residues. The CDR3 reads CASSVDGAPDTQYF. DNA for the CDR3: TGTGCCAGCAGCGTAGACGGAGCGCCAGATACGCAGTATTTT.

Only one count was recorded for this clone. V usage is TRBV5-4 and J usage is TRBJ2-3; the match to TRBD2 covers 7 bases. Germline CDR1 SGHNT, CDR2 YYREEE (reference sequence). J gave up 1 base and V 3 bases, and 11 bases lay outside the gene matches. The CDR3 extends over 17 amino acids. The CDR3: CASSSTRLAEGTDTQYF. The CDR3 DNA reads TGTGCCAGCAGCTCTACCAGACTAGCAGAAGGCACAGATACGCAGTATTTT.

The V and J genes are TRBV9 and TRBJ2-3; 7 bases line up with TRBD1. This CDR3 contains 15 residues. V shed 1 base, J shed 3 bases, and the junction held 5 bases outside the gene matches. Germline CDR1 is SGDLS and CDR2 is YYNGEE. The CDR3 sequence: CASSVYRDSTDTQYF. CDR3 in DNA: TGTGCCAGCAGCGTATACCGGGACAGTACAGATACGCAGTATTTT. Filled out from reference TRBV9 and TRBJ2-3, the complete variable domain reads DSGVTQTPKHLITATGQRVTLRCSPRSGDLSVYWYQQSLDQGLQFLIQYYNGEERAKGNILERFSAQQFPDLHSELNLSSLELGDSALYFCASSVYRDSTDTQYFGPGTRLTVL.

The CDR3 spells CASSPQARGTDTQYF. The CDR3 DNA sequence: TGTGCCAGCAGCCCACAAGCGCGGGGCACAGATACGCAGTATTTT. The V and J genes are TRBV11-2 and TRBJ2-3; weak D call: TRBD2 (5 bases). Trimming stripped 5 bases from V and 1 base from J, with 13 bases between. The CDR3 length is 15 residues. Germline V gives CDR1 SGHAT, CDR2 FQNNGV.

The CDR3 nucleotides read TGTGCCAGCAGCTTAGTAGTCACCCTAAGCACAGATACGCAGTATTTT. It codes for CASSLVVTLSTDTQYF. The rearrangement joins TRBV11-2 to TRBJ2-3; D gene ambiguous. Germline V CDR1 and CDR2: SGHAT, FQNNGV. This CDR3 has 16 residues. V was clipped by 1 base and J by 0 bases, with 11 bases between them.

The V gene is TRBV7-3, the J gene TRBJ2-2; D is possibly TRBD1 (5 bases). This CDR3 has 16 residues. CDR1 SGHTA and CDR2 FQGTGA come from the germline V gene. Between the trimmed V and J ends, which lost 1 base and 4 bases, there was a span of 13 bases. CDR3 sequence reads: CASSLRQRSATGELFF. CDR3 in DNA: TGTGCCAGCAGCTTAAGACAGAGAAGCGCCACCGGGGAGCTGTTTTTT.

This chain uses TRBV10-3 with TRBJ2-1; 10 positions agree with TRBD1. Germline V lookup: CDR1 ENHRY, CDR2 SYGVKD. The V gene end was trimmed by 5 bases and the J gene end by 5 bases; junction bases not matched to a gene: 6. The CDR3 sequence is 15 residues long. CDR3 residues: CAISREDRGDNEQFF. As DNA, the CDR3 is TGTGCCATCAGTCGGGAGGACAGGGGGGACAATGAGCAGTTCTTC.

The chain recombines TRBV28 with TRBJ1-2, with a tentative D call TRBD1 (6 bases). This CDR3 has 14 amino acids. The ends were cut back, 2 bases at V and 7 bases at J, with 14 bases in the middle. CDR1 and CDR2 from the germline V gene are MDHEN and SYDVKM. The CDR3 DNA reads TGTGCCAGCAGTTTAGGGCAGGGGTGGGCTGGCTACACCTTC. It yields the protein CASSLGQGWAGYTF.

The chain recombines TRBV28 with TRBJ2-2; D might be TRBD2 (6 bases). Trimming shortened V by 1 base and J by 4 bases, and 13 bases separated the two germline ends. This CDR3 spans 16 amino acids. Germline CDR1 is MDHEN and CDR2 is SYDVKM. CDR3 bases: TGTGCCAGCAGTTTATTTGGAGGGAGCTTCACCGGGGAGCTGTTTTTT. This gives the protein CASSLFGGSFTGELFF.

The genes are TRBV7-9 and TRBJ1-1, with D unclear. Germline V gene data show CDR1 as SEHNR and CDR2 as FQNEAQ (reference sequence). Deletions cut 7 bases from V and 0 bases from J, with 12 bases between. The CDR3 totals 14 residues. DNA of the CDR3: TGTGCCAGCACCCCCCATCCGGTGAACACTGAAGCTTTCTTT. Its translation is CASTPHPVNTEAFF.

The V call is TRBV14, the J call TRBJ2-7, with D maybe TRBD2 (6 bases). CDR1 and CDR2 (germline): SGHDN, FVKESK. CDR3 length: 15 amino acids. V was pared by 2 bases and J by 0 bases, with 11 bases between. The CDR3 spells CASSQPGTASYEQYF. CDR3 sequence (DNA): TGTGCCAGCAGCCAACCCGGGACTGCCTCCTACGAGCAGTACTTC.

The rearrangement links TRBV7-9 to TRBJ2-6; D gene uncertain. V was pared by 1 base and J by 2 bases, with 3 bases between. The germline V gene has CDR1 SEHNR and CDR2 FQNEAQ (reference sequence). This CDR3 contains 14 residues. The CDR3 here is CASSLVAGANVLTF. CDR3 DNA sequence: TGTGCCAGCAGCTTAGTAGCTGGGGCCAACGTCCTGACTTTC.

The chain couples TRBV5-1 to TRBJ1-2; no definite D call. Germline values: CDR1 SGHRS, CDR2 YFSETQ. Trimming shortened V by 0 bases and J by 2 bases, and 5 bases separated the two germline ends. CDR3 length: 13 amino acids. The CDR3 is CASSLALNYGYTF. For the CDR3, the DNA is TGCGCCAGCAGCTTGGCTCTCAACTATGGCTACACCTTC.

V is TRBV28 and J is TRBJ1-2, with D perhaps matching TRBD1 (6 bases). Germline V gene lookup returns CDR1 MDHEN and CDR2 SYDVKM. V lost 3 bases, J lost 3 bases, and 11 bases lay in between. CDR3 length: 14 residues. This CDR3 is CASSLAGAYYGYTF. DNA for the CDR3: TGTGCCAGCAGTTTGGCAGGGGCCTACTATGGCTACACCTTC.

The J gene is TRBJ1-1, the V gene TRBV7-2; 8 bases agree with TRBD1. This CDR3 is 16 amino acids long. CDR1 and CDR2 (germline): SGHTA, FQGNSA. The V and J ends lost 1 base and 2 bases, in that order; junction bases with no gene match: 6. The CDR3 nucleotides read TGTGCCAGCAGCTTAGTTGGGGACAGGAGTAACACTGAAGCTTTCTTT. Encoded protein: CASSLVGDRSNTEAFF.

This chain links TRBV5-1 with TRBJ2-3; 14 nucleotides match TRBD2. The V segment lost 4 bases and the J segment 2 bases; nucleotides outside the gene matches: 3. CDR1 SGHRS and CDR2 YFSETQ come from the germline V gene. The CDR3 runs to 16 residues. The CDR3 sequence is CASSGTSGRYTDTQYF. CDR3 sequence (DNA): TGCGCCAGCAGCGGGACTAGCGGGAGATACACAGATACGCAGTATTTT. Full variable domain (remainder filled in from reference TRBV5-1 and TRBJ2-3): KAGVTQTPRYLIKTRGQQVTLSCSPISGHRSVSWYQQTPGQGLQFLFEYFSETQRNKGNFPGRFSGRQFSNSRSEMNVSTLELGDSALYLCASSGTSGRYTDTQYFGPGTRLTVL.

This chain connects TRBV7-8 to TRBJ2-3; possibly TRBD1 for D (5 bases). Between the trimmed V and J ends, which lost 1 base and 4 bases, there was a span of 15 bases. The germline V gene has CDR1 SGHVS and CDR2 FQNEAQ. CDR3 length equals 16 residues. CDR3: CASSLVGNRQSDTQYF. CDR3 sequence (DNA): TGTGCCAGCAGCTTAGTGGGAAACAGACAGTCAGATACGCAGTATTTT. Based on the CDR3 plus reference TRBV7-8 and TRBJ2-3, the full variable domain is GAGVSQSPRYKVAKRGQDVALRCDPISGHVSLFWYQQALGQGPEFLTYFQNEAQLDKSGLPSDRFFAERPEGSVSTLKIQRTQQEDSAVYLCASSLVGNRQSDTQYFGPGTRLTVL.